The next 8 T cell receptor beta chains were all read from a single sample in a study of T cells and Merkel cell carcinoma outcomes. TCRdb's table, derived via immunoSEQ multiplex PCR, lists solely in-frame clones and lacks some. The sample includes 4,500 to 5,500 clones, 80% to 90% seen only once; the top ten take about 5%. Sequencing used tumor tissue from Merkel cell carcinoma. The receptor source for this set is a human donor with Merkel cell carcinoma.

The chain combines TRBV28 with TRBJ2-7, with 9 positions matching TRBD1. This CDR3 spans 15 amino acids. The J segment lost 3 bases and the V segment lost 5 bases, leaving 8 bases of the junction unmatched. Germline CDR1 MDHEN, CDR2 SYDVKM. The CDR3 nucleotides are TGTGCCAGCAGTCCCGGGACAGGGAAAGGCTACGAGCAGTACTTC. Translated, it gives CASSPGTGKGYEQYF.

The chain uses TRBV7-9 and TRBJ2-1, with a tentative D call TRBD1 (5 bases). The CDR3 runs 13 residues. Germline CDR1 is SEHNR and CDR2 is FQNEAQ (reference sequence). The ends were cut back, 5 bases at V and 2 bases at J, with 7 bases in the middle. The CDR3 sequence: CASSRQTYNEQFF. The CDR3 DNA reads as TGTGCCAGCAGCCGACAGACCTACAATGAGCAGTTCTTC.

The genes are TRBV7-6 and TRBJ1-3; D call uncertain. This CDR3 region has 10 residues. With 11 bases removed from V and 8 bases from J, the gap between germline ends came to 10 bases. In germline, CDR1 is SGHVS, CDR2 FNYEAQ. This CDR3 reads CAAGEYTIYF. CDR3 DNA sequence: TGTGCCGCCGGGGAGTACACCATATATTTT.

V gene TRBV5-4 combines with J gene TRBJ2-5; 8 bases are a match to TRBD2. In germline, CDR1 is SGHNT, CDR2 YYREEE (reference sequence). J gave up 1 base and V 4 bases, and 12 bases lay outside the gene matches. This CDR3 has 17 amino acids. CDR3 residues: CASSPAATGGVQETQYF. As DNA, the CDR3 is TGTGCCAGCAGCCCGGCGGCTACGGGGGGGGTCCAAGAGACCCAGTACTTC.

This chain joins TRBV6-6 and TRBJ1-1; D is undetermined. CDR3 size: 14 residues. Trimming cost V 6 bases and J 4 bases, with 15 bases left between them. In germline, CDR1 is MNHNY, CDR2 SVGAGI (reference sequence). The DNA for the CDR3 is TGTGCCAGCAGCTTGGGGTTGGGGAGCACTGAAGCTTTCTTT. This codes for CASSLGLGSTEAFF.

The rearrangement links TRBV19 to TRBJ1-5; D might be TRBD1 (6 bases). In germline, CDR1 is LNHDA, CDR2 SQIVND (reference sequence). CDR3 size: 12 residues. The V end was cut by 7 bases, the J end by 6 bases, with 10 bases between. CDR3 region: CASTTGFQPQHF. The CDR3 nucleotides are TGTGCCAGTACCACAGGGTTTCAGCCCCAGCATTTT.

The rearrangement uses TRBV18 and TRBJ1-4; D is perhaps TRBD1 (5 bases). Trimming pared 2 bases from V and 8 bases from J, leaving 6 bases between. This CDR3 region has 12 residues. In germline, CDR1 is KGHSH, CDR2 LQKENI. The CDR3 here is CASSPEGEKLFF. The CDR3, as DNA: TGTGCCAGCTCACCAGAGGGGGAAAAACTGTTTTTT.

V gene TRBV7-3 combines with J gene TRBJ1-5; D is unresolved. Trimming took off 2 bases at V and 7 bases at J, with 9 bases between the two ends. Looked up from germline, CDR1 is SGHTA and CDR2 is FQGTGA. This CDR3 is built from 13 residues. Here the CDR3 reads CASSLGVWQPQHF. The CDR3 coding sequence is TGTGCCAGCAGCTTAGGGGTATGGCAGCCCCAGCATTTT.